These T cell receptor beta chains were read from a single sample in a study of shared clonotypes between healthy human individuals. Libraries were prepared by immunoSEQ multiplex PCR; TCRdb keeps only in-frame clonotypes and omits some of them. The sample gives roughly 86,000 clones, approximately 75% of which show up once; about half is in the top ten. Sequences were obtained from memory CD8+ T cells sorted from blood. The receptor source for this set is a man under 40 in good health. The CDR3 runs from the conserved cysteine through the conserved F or W. The order of the fields is D gene, V gene, J gene, clone size, CDR3 protein, CDR3 DNA. D genes are given only for firm matches. Size is stated for part of the rows, as once, few or many counts, or as a class when the clone is expanded.

d_call: .; v_call: TRBV28; j_call: TRBJ2-7; clone_size: medium-sized; cdr3_aa: CASSSNSYEQYF; cdr3_nt: TGTGCCAGCAGTTCTAACTCCTACGAGCAGTACTTC
d_call: .; v_call: TRBV10-3; j_call: TRBJ2-1; clone_size: once; cdr3_aa: CAISSQGAAVYNEQFF; cdr3_nt: TGTGCCATCAGTAGCCAGGGTGCAGCAGTCTACAATGAGCAGTTCTTC
d_call: .; v_call: TRBV2; j_call: TRBJ1-5; clone_size: few; cdr3_aa: CASSEYGFSNQPQHF; cdr3_nt: TGTGCCAGCAGTGAATATGGGTTTAGCAATCAGCCCCAGCATTTT
d_call: TRBD2; v_call: TRBV4-1; j_call: TRBJ2-5; clone_size: .; cdr3_aa: CASSPGLAGPFTQYF; cdr3_nt: TGCGCCAGCAGTCCCGGACTAGCGGGGCCGTTTACCCAGTACTTC
d_call: TRBD2; v_call: TRBV4-3; j_call: TRBJ2-1; clone_size: .; cdr3_aa: CASSQELSGSYNEQFF; cdr3_nt: TGCGCCAGCAGCCAAGAATTAAGCGGGAGTTACAATGAGCAGTTCTTC
d_call: .; v_call: TRBV5-5; j_call: TRBJ1-6; clone_size: .; cdr3_aa: CASTEWAYNSPLHF; cdr3_nt: TGTGCCAGCACCGAATGGGCATATAATTCACCCCTCCACTTT
d_call: .; v_call: TRBV11-2; j_call: TRBJ2-7; clone_size: many; cdr3_aa: CASSLGGDSSYEQYF; cdr3_nt: TGTGCCAGCAGCTTAGGCGGGGACAGTTCCTACGAGCAGTACTTC
d_call: TRBD1; v_call: TRBV12-5; j_call: TRBJ2-7; clone_size: .; cdr3_aa: CASGSGTGGIYEQYF; cdr3_nt: TGTGCTAGTGGTTCCGGGACAGGGGGGATCTACGAGCAGTACTTC
d_call: .; v_call: TRBV28; j_call: TRBJ1-4; clone_size: .; cdr3_aa: CASSPWESPRGEKLFF; cdr3_nt: TGTGCCAGCAGTCCCTGGGAGTCCCCGAGGGGTGAAAAACTGTTTTTT
d_call: .; v_call: TRBV5-5; j_call: TRBJ2-1; clone_size: .; cdr3_aa: CASSLNSNEQFF; cdr3_nt: TGTGCCAGCAGCCTTAATTCCAATGAGCAGTTCTTC
d_call: .; v_call: TRBV5-1; j_call: TRBJ1-1; clone_size: few; cdr3_aa: CASSYGGVRQATLNTEAFF; cdr3_nt: TGCGCCAGCAGCTATGGAGGTGTGAGGCAGGCCACTCTGAACACTGAAGCTTTCTTT
d_call: TRBD2; v_call: TRBV5-1; j_call: TRBJ2-3; clone_size: .; cdr3_aa: CASSGTSGSLDTQYF; cdr3_nt: TGCGCCAGCAGTGGGACTAGCGGGAGTCTAGATACGCAGTATTTT
d_call: .; v_call: TRBV7-8; j_call: TRBJ2-5; clone_size: once; cdr3_aa: CASSRGHQFMETQYF; cdr3_nt: TGTGCCAGCAGCCGTGGACACCAATTCATGGAGACCCAGTACTTC
d_call: TRBD1; v_call: TRBV28; j_call: TRBJ2-7; clone_size: .; cdr3_aa: CASSLITGAYEQYF; cdr3_nt: TGTGCCAGCAGTTTAATAACAGGGGCCTACGAGCAGTACTTC
d_call: .; v_call: TRBV4-3; j_call: TRBJ2-4; clone_size: few; cdr3_aa: CASSTHLSLAKNIQYF; cdr3_nt: TGCGCCAGCAGCACCCACCTGTCACTAGCCAAAAACATTCAGTACTTC
d_call: .; v_call: TRBV5-6; j_call: TRBJ1-1; clone_size: .; cdr3_aa: CASSLAAARGTEAFF; cdr3_nt: TGTGCCAGCAGCTTGGCGGCCGCACGGGGCACTGAAGCTTTCTTT
d_call: TRBD2; v_call: TRBV29-1; j_call: TRBJ2-2; clone_size: .; cdr3_aa: CSVRSREGRENTGELFF; cdr3_nt: TGCAGCGTTAGATCGAGGGAGGGCCGAGAGAACACCGGGGAGCTGTTTTTT
d_call: .; v_call: TRBV11-2; j_call: TRBJ2-7; clone_size: .; cdr3_aa: CASSVTTTGTYEQYF; cdr3_nt: TGTGCCAGCAGCGTAACAACGACAGGAACCTACGAGCAGTACTTC
d_call: .; v_call: TRBV6-5; j_call: TRBJ2-5; clone_size: .; cdr3_aa: CASSYTGSETQYF; cdr3_nt: TGTGCCAGCAGTTACACAGGGTCGGAGACCCAGTACTTC
d_call: TRBD1; v_call: TRBV27; j_call: TRBJ2-7; clone_size: few; cdr3_aa: CASSLQTGGLYEQYF; cdr3_nt: TGTGCCAGCAGTTTACAGACAGGGGGGCTCTACGAGCAGTACTTC
d_call: .; v_call: TRBV9; j_call: TRBJ1-3; clone_size: .; cdr3_aa: CASSVAAYSGNTIYF; cdr3_nt: TGTGCCAGCAGCGTAGCCGCATACTCTGGAAACACCATATATTTT
d_call: .; v_call: TRBV6-1; j_call: TRBJ1-5; clone_size: .; cdr3_aa: CASRTRSGNQPQHF; cdr3_nt: TGTGCCAGCAGGACAAGGAGCGGCAATCAGCCCCAGCATTTT
d_call: .; v_call: TRBV18; j_call: TRBJ2-3; clone_size: few; cdr3_aa: CASKTRTDTQYF; cdr3_nt: TGTGCCAGCAAAACTAGAACAGATACGCAGTATTTT
d_call: TRBD1; v_call: TRBV9; j_call: TRBJ1-4; clone_size: .; cdr3_aa: CASSEQGDSATNEKLFF; cdr3_nt: TGTGCCAGCAGCGAACAGGGGGACTCTGCAACTAATGAAAAACTGTTTTTT
d_call: TRBD1; v_call: TRBV6-5; j_call: TRBJ2-5; clone_size: .; cdr3_aa: CASSTGVAQYF; cdr3_nt: TGTGCCAGCAGTACAGGGGTCGCCCAGTACTTC
d_call: TRBD2; v_call: TRBV11-2; j_call: TRBJ2-3; clone_size: many; cdr3_aa: CASSRTTLAGVTDTQYF; cdr3_nt: TGTGCCAGCAGCCGTACCACACTAGCGGGAGTCACAGATACGCAGTATTTT
d_call: .; v_call: TRBV7-6; j_call: TRBJ1-3; clone_size: .; cdr3_aa: CASSFSTSPGYTIYF; cdr3_nt: TGTGCCAGCAGCTTTTCGACATCACCAGGTTACACCATATATTTT
d_call: TRBD2; v_call: TRBV7-2; j_call: TRBJ2-7; clone_size: once; cdr3_aa: CASNPGLADIHEQYF; cdr3_nt: TGTGCCAGCAACCCGGGACTAGCGGATATCCACGAGCAGTACTTC
d_call: .; v_call: TRBV30; j_call: TRBJ2-1; clone_size: .; cdr3_aa: CAWDLGTHNEQFF; cdr3_nt: TGTGCCTGGGATCTGGGGACACACAATGAGCAGTTCTTC
d_call: .; v_call: TRBV11-2; j_call: TRBJ2-5; clone_size: .; cdr3_aa: CASSLGRVAREETQYF; cdr3_nt: TGTGCCAGCAGCTTAGGGAGAGTAGCTAGAGAAGAGACCCAGTACTTC
d_call: TRBD2; v_call: TRBV5-1; j_call: TRBJ2-1; clone_size: .; cdr3_aa: CASSTAGVGYNEQFF; cdr3_nt: TGCGCCAGTAGCACCGCGGGAGTGGGTTACAATGAGCAGTTCTTC
d_call: .; v_call: TRBV5-1; j_call: TRBJ1-5; clone_size: .; cdr3_aa: CASSPQGGVNQPQHF; cdr3_nt: TGCGCCAGCAGCCCCCAAGGTGGGGTAAATCAGCCCCAGCATTTT
d_call: .; v_call: TRBV5-1; j_call: TRBJ1-2; clone_size: once; cdr3_aa: CASSLEGYGYTF; cdr3_nt: TGCGCCAGCAGCTTGGAAGGCTATGGCTACACCTTC
d_call: .; v_call: TRBV25-1; j_call: TRBJ2-1; clone_size: many; cdr3_aa: CASSGYLEIDNEQFF; cdr3_nt: TGTGCCAGCAGTGGCTATCTCGAAATAGACAATGAGCAGTTCTTC
d_call: .; v_call: TRBV14; j_call: TRBJ2-7; clone_size: .; cdr3_aa: CASSQERPPLGEQYF; cdr3_nt: TGTGCCAGCAGCCAAGAAAGACCTCCTTTGGGCGAGCAGTACTTC
d_call: .; v_call: TRBV18; j_call: TRBJ1-5; clone_size: .; cdr3_aa: CASSPSRGGNQPQHF; cdr3_nt: TGTGCCAGCTCACCGTCCAGGGGCGGGAATCAGCCCCAGCATTTT
d_call: .; v_call: TRBV9; j_call: TRBJ1-2; clone_size: .; cdr3_aa: CASQGAGMSYGYTF; cdr3_nt: TGTGCCTCCCAGGGAGCCGGGATGAGCTATGGCTACACCTTC
d_call: .; v_call: TRBV27; j_call: TRBJ2-2; clone_size: once; cdr3_aa: CASSRWGGELFF; cdr3_nt: TGTGCCAGCAGTAGATGGGGCGGGGAGCTGTTTTTT
d_call: TRBD2; v_call: TRBV28; j_call: TRBJ2-1; clone_size: few; cdr3_aa: CASSRGLAGDNEQFF; cdr3_nt: TGTGCCAGCAGCCGAGGACTAGCGGGAGACAATGAGCAGTTCTTC
d_call: .; v_call: TRBV28; j_call: TRBJ2-7; clone_size: .; cdr3_aa: CASSFNSYEQYF; cdr3_nt: TGTGCCAGCAGTTTTAACTCGTACGAGCAGTACTTC
d_call: .; v_call: TRBV13; j_call: TRBJ1-4; clone_size: .; cdr3_aa: CASSFRRVKGEKLFF; cdr3_nt: TGTGCCAGCAGCTTCCGCAGGGTAAAGGGTGAAAAACTGTTTTTT
d_call: TRBD2; v_call: TRBV5-5; j_call: TRBJ2-3; clone_size: .; cdr3_aa: CASSLGREYITDTQYF; cdr3_nt: TGTGCCAGCAGCTTGGGGCGGGAGTATATTACAGATACGCAGTATTTT
d_call: TRBD1; v_call: TRBV18; j_call: TRBJ2-5; clone_size: .; cdr3_aa: CASSSRPGDRDQETQYF; cdr3_nt: TGTGCCAGCTCATCACGGCCAGGAGACAGGGACCAAGAGACCCAGTACTTC
d_call: .; v_call: TRBV28; j_call: TRBJ1-2; clone_size: many; cdr3_aa: CASGTDYGYTF; cdr3_nt: TGTGCCAGCGGCACGGACTATGGCTACACCTTC
d_call: .; v_call: TRBV7-2; j_call: TRBJ2-1; clone_size: .; cdr3_aa: CASSLVVRANEQFF; cdr3_nt: TGTGCCAGCAGCTTAGTAGTCCGGGCCAATGAGCAGTTCTTC
d_call: TRBD2; v_call: TRBV9; j_call: TRBJ2-3; clone_size: .; cdr3_aa: CASSVSGRGADTQYF; cdr3_nt: TGTGCCAGCAGCGTTAGCGGGAGGGGCGCAGATACGCAGTATTTT
d_call: .; v_call: TRBV4-2; j_call: TRBJ2-6; clone_size: once; cdr3_aa: CASSQDSSGANVLTF; cdr3_nt: TGTGCCAGCAGCCAAGATAGCTCTGGGGCCAACGTCCTGACTTTC
d_call: TRBD1; v_call: TRBV7-9; j_call: TRBJ1-1; clone_size: few; cdr3_aa: CASSERGDRVNTEAFF; cdr3_nt: TGTGCCAGCAGCGAAAGAGGGGACAGAGTTAACACTGAAGCTTTCTTT
d_call: .; v_call: TRBV30; j_call: TRBJ1-3; clone_size: .; cdr3_aa: CAWTKSRVSGNTIYF; cdr3_nt: TGTGCCTGGACAAAAAGCAGGGTATCAGGAAACACCATATATTTT
d_call: .; v_call: TRBV5-1; j_call: TRBJ1-3; clone_size: few; cdr3_aa: CASSLGDSHARNTIYF; cdr3_nt: TGCGCCAGCAGCTTGGGGGACTCCCATGCTAGGAACACCATATATTTT
d_call: .; v_call: TRBV10-3; j_call: TRBJ1-5; clone_size: once; cdr3_aa: CAISAGDNQPQHF; cdr3_nt: TGTGCCATCAGTGCGGGTGACAATCAGCCCCAGCATTTT
d_call: TRBD1; v_call: TRBV29-1; j_call: TRBJ2-7; clone_size: .; cdr3_aa: CSVLSRGPEEQYF; cdr3_nt: TGCAGCGTCTTGAGCAGGGGGCCGGAGGAGCAGTACTTC
d_call: TRBD1; v_call: TRBV10-2; j_call: TRBJ2-1; clone_size: .; cdr3_aa: CASQGQAYNEQFF; cdr3_nt: TGCGCCAGCCAGGGACAGGCCTACAATGAGCAGTTCTTC
d_call: TRBD1; v_call: TRBV5-1; j_call: TRBJ2-7; clone_size: .; cdr3_aa: CASSYYRTGYEQYF; cdr3_nt: TGCGCCAGCAGCTATTACCGGACAGGCTACGAGCAGTACTTC
d_call: .; v_call: TRBV27; j_call: TRBJ2-1; clone_size: .; cdr3_aa: CASSSYRAGSYNEQFF; cdr3_nt: TGTGCCAGCAGCTCGTACAGGGCGGGGTCCTACAATGAGCAGTTCTTC
d_call: .; v_call: TRBV19; j_call: TRBJ1-1; clone_size: .; cdr3_aa: CASSIRQTEAFF; cdr3_nt: TGTGCCAGTAGTATAAGGCAGACTGAAGCTTTCTTT
d_call: .; v_call: TRBV9; j_call: TRBJ2-5; clone_size: .; cdr3_aa: CASSVEGAVQETQYF; cdr3_nt: TGTGCCAGCAGCGTAGAGGGCGCCGTACAAGAGACCCAGTACTTC
d_call: TRBD2; v_call: TRBV6-1; j_call: TRBJ2-5; clone_size: .; cdr3_aa: CASSSGTTETQYF; cdr3_nt: TGTGCCAGCAGCTCCGGGACTACGGAGACCCAGTACTTC
d_call: TRBD1; v_call: TRBV27; j_call: TRBJ2-5; clone_size: .; cdr3_aa: CASSPGWGTEETQYF; cdr3_nt: TGTGCCAGCAGCCCCGGGTGGGGGACAGAAGAGACCCAGTACTTC